Listed below are T cell receptor beta chains from one sample, sequenced in a study of T cell changes during pregnancy in multiple sclerosis. Method: immunoSEQ multiplex PCR; TCRdb's copy keeps in-frame clones and lacks some. This table has just over 55,000 clones, around 93% appearing once. The starting material was peripheral blood, obtained after pregnancy. The receptors derive from a female donor in good health, enrolled as a control in a pregnancy study. Both conserved end residues are part of each CDR3. The D gene is left open where the match is weak. Size tells how often a clone was seen (once, few, many) or the class of an expanded clone, and some rows leave it out.

clone_size j_call v_call d_call cdr3_nt cdr3_aa
- TRBJ2-6 TRBV6-5 - TGTGCCAGCAGTTACCGAACAGGCGCTGGGGCCAACGTCCTGACTTTC CASSYRTGAGANVLTF
- TRBJ1-1 TRBV19 TRBD1 TGTGCCAGTAGTGTATTAGGACAGGGGGGGAGTTTCTTT CASSVLGQGGSFF
- TRBJ2-7 TRBV4-2 TRBD2 TGTGCCAGCAGCCAAGTGGGACTAGCGGGGGGGTCCTACGAGCAGTACTTC CASSQVGLAGGSYEQYF
- TRBJ1-2 TRBV5-1 TRBD1 TGCGCCAGCACCGTGACAGGGGGGAGCTATGGCTACACCTTC CASTVTGGSYGYTF
- TRBJ1-2 TRBV6-6 - TGTGCCAGCAGTCAAACAGTGTCTAACTATGGCTACACCTTC CASSQTVSNYGYTF
- TRBJ2-7 TRBV19 TRBD1 TGTGCCAGTAGTCACCGGGACAGGGGGTCCTACGAGCAGTACTTC CASSHRDRGSYEQYF
- TRBJ2-3 TRBV4-3 - TGCGCCAGCAGCCAAGATCAGAGCGCAGATACGCAGTATTTT CASSQDQSADTQYF
- TRBJ1-5 TRBV5-6 TRBD1 TGTGCCAGCAGCTCCGGACAGGGAACAAACAATCAGCCCCAGCATTTT CASSSGQGTNNQPQHF
few TRBJ2-1 TRBV2 - TGTGCCAGCAGCCTACTTATGGGGGGGCCCAATGAGCAGTTCTTC CASSLLMGGPNEQFF
- TRBJ2-3 TRBV7-2 TRBD2 TGTGCCAGCAGCCCGTGGACTAGCGGGTGGGGGGCAGATACGCAGTATTTT CASSPWTSGWGADTQYF
- TRBJ2-7 TRBV19 - TGTGCCAGTAGTATTCGCAGGGGCCTCAGCTACGAGCAGTACTTC CASSIRRGLSYEQYF
- TRBJ2-3 TRBV2 TRBD2 TGTGCCAGCAGAAAAGCGGGAGTTACTGATACGCAGTATTTT CASRKAGVTDTQYF
- TRBJ2-5 TRBV27 TRBD2 TGTGCCAGCAGTCCCCCACTAGCGGGGGGGCGGGAGACCCAGTACTTC CASSPPLAGGRETQYF
- TRBJ2-1 TRBV7-9 TRBD2 TGTGCCAGCAGCTCTCGGGGACTAGCGGGAGGGTTATACAATGAGCAGTTCTTC CASSSRGLAGGLYNEQFF
- TRBJ1-1 TRBV7-3 TRBD1 TGTGCCAGCAGCTCCCAAGGACAGGGGAGGGCTGAAGCTTTCTTT CASSSQGQGRAEAFF
- TRBJ1-4 TRBV11-2 TRBD1 TGTGCCAGCAGCACGACAGGGGGGACTAATGAAAAACTGTTTTTT CASSTTGGTNEKLFF
- TRBJ1-6 TRBV7-2 - TGTGCCAGCATCGATTCGCAGGGTGCCGTTTCACCCCTCCACTTT CASIDSQGAVSPLHF
- TRBJ1-1 TRBV9 - TGTGCCAGCAGCGAACAGGGGAACACTGAAGCTTTCTTT CASSEQGNTEAFF
- TRBJ1-5 TRBV7-3 - TGTGCCAGCAGCTTAATCTCGGGACAGCCCCAGCATTTT CASSLISGQPQHF
- TRBJ2-7 TRBV4-3 TRBD1 TGCGCCAGCAGCCATAGACAGGGCTACTCCTACGAGCAGTACTTC CASSHRQGYSYEQYF
- TRBJ1-1 TRBV2 TRBD1 TGTGCCAGCAGAAAAAACAGGGGGGGGCCGATGAACACTGAAGCTTTCTTT CASRKNRGGPMNTEAFF
once TRBJ2-3 TRBV7-2 TRBD1 TGTGCCAGCAGCTTAGCACCGGGACAGGGGGCGCAAGGAGATACGCAGTATTTT CASSLAPGQGAQGDTQYF
- TRBJ2-5 TRBV5-4 - TGTGCCAGCAGCTATCTAGTTTCCCAAGAGACCCAGTACTTC CASSYLVSQETQYF
- TRBJ1-4 TRBV7-9 TRBD1 TGTGCCAGCAGCTTCCCAGGGGGCGGGGAAAAACTGTTTTTT CASSFPGGGEKLFF
- TRBJ1-2 TRBV6-5 - TGTGCCAGCAGTTACTACCGCGGCTATGGCTACACCTTC CASSYYRGYGYTF
- TRBJ2-1 TRBV4-2 TRBD2 TGTGCCAGCAGCCAAGTAAGACTAGCGACTTACAATGAGCAGTTCTTC CASSQVRLATYNEQFF
- TRBJ2-7 TRBV10-3 TRBD2 TGTGCCATCAGTAGCGGGAGGGCCTACGAGCAGTACTTC CAISSGRAYEQYF
- TRBJ2-7 TRBV18 TRBD2 TGTGCCAGCTCACCCCTAGCGGGAGCCGAGTACGAGCAGTACTTC CASSPLAGAEYEQYF
once TRBJ2-6 TRBV4-2 - TGTGCCAGCAGCCAAGATCAGGGCTCTGGGGCCAACGTCCTGACTTTC CASSQDQGSGANVLTF
- TRBJ1-5 TRBV18 - TGTGCCAGCTCCCCCACAGACTTCGCCGGGGTTAATAGCAATCAGCCCCAGCATTTT CASSPTDFAGVNSNQPQHF
- TRBJ2-1 TRBV7-3 TRBD2 TGTGCCAGCAGCCCGGGGGGGAGCTCCTACAATGAGCAGTTCTTC CASSPGGSSYNEQFF
- TRBJ1-6 TRBV7-6 - TGTGCCAGCAGCCCGCGGGACGGAGTGTCACCCCTCCACTTT CASSPRDGVSPLHF
- TRBJ1-1 TRBV19 - TGTGCCACCTCGGGACACGCGAACACTGAAGCTTTCTTT CATSGHANTEAFF
few TRBJ2-7 TRBV4-3 - TGCGCCAGCAGCCCCGGCACAGGGACCTACGAGCAGTACTTC CASSPGTGTYEQYF
- TRBJ2-3 TRBV7-2 TRBD1 TGTGCCAGCAGCCCGGGACAGAGATTGCAATTGGAGTATTTT CASSPGQRLQLEYF
once TRBJ2-7 TRBV25-1 TRBD1 TGTGCCAGCAGTGAGACACGACAGGGATCCTACGAGCAGTACTTC CASSETRQGSYEQYF
- TRBJ2-3 TRBV7-2 - TGTGCCAGCAGCTTACAGCGGGCGGATACGCAGTATTTT CASSLQRADTQYF
few TRBJ1-1 TRBV19 TRBD1 TGTGCCAGTAGTCCAGGGACAGTCTTTGGTACTGAAGCTTTCTTT CASSPGTVFGTEAFF
few TRBJ2-1 TRBV28 TRBD1 TGTGCCAGCGGAGCCCCCCGGGACAGGGGGGACAATGAGCAGTTCTTC CASGAPRDRGDNEQFF